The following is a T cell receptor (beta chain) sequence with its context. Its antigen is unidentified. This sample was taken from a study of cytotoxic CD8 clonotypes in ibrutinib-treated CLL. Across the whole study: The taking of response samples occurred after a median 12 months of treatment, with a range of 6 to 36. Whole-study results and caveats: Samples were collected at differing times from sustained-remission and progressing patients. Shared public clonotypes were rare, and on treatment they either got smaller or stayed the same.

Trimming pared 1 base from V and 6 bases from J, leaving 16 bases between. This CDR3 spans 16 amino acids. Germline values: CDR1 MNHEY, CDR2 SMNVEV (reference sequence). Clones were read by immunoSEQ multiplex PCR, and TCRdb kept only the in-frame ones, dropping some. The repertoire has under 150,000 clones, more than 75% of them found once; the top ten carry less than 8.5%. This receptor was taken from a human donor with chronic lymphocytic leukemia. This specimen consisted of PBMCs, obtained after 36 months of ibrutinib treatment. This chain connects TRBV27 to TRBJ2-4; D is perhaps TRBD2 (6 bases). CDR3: CASSLYPETGGNIQYF. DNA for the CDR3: TGTGCCAGCAGTTTATATCCAGAAACCGGGGGAAACATTCAGTACTTC.